This TCR beta chain derives from a study of T cell changes during pregnancy in multiple sclerosis. The V gene lost 7 bases and the J gene lost 9 bases, with 19 bases spanning the gap. Germline CDR1 SQVTM, CDR2 ANQGSEA. The CDR3 spans 12 residues. Profiling relied on immunoSEQ multiplex PCR, and the TCRdb table lists in-frame clones only, not all of them. The table includes about 29,000 clones, around nine tenths detected once. The TCR originated in a female donor with multiple sclerosis, enrolled in a pregnancy study. The chain uses TRBV29-1 and TRBJ2-7; no definite D call. The sequences come from CD8+ T cells from peripheral blood mononuclear cells, collected before pregnancy. The CDR3: CSARIEARGQYF. CDR3 DNA sequence: TGCAGCGCTCGAATAGAGGCGAGAGGGCAGTACTTC.